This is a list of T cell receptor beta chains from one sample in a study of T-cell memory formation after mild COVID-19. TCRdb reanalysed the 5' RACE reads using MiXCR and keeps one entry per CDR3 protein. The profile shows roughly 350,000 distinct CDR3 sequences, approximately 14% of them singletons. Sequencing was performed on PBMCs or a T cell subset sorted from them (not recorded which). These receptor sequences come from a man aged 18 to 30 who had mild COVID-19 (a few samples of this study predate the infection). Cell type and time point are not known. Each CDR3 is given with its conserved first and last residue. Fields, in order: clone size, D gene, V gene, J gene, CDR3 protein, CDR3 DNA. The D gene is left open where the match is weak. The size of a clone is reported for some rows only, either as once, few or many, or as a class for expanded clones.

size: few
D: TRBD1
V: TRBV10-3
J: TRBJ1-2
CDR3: CAITAGGLSNYGYTF
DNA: TGTGCCATCACCGCAGGGGGCCTATCTAACTATGGCTACACCTTC

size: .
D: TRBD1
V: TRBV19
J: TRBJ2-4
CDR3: CASSMKDRGRDIQYF
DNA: TGTGCCAGTAGTATGAAGGACAGGGGCAGGGACATTCAGTACTTC

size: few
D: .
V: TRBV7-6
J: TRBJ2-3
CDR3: CASSNTENTDTQYF
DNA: TGTGCCAGCAGCAACACGGAGAACACAGATACGCAGTATTTT

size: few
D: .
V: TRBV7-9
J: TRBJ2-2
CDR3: CASSLSSVSTGELFF
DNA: TGTGCCAGCAGCTTATCCTCAGTCTCGACCGGGGAGCTGTTTTTT

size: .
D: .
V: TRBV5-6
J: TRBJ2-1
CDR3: CASSHWGRYNEQFF
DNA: TGTGCCAGCAGCCATTGGGGCCGGTACAATGAGCAGTTCTTC

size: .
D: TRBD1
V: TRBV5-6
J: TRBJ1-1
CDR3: CASSSRGGQQPEAFF
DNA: TGTGCCAGCAGCTCCAGGGGGGGCCAGCAGCCTGAAGCTTTCTTT

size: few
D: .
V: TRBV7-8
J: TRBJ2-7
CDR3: CASSLQGLDYEQYF
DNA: TGTGCCAGCAGCTTACAGGGTTTAGACTACGAGCAGTACTTC

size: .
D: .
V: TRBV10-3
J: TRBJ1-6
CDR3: CAISESGSLPASPLHF
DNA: TGTGCCATCAGTGAGTCAGGAAGTCTTCCGGCTTCACCCCTCCACTTT

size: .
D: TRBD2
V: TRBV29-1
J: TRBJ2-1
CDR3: CSVDSGASYNEQFF
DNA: TGCAGCGTTGATAGCGGGGCATCCTACAATGAGCAGTTCTTC

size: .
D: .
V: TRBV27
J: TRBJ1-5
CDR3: CASSLTFSQPQHF
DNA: TGTGCCAGCAGCTTGACTTTTTCTCAGCCCCAGCATTTT

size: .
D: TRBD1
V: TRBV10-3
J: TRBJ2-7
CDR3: CAMGTARPGEQYF
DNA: TGTGCCATGGGGACAGCCCGTCCTGGGGAGCAGTACTTC

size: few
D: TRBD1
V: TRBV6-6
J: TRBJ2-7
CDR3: CASSTWTGGAYEQYF
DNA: TGTGCCAGCAGTACCTGGACAGGGGGCGCCTACGAGCAGTACTTC

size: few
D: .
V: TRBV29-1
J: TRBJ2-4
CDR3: CSVEEGVVYF
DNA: TGCAGCGTTGAAGAGGGGGTCGTGTACTTC

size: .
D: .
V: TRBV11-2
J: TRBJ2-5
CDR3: CASSLEAGLQETQYF
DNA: TGTGCCAGCAGCTTAGAGGCGGGACTCCAAGAGACCCAGTACTTC

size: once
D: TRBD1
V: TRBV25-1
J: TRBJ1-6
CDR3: CASTGAGNSPLHF
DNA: TGTGCCAGTACAGGGGCAGGGAATTCACCCCTCCACTTT

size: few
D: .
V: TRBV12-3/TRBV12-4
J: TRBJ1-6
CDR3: CASSLNMGAAGAPLHF
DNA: TGTGCCAGCAGTTTAAATATGGGGGCGGCAGGGGCGCCCCTCCACTTT

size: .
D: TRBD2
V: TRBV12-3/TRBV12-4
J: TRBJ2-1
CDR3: CASSLRLSGGAGEQFF
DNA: TGTGCCAGCAGTTTACGCCTCAGCGGGGGGGCGGGGGAGCAGTTCTTC

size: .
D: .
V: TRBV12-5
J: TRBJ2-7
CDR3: CASGLGLGLYEQYF
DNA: TGTGCTAGTGGTTTGGGCCTTGGCCTGTACGAGCAGTACTTC

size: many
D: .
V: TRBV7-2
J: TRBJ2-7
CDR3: CASSLLGAYEQYF
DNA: TGTGCCAGCAGCTTACTTGGTGCCTACGAGCAGTACTTC

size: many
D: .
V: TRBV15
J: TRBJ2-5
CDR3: CATSPSVQETQYF
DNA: TGTGCCACCAGCCCTTCCGTCCAAGAGACCCAGTACTTC

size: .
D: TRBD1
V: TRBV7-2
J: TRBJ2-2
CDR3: CASSLGPGGSGELFF
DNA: TGTGCCAGCAGCTTAGGTCCAGGGGGCTCCGGGGAGCTGTTTTTT

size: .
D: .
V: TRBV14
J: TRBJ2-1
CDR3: CASSQIKGNEQFF
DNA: TGTGCCAGCAGCCAAATAAAGGGGAATGAGCAGTTCTTC

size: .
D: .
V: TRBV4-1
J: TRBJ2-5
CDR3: CASSQDREERGFFF
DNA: TGCGCCAGCAGCCAAGATCGGGAAGAGAGAGGTTTTTTCTTC

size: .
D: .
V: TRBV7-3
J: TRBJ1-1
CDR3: CASSLNEVTEAFF
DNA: TGTGCCAGCAGCTTGAATGAGGTCACTGAAGCTTTCTTT

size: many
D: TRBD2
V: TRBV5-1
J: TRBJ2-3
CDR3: CASSLSGGADITQYF
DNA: TGCGCCAGCAGCTTGAGCGGGGGGGCCGATATTACGCAGTATTTT

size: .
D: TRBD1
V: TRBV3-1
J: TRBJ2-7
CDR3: CASSRATSGGYEQYF
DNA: TGTGCCAGCAGCCGAGCCACCTCAGGGGGCTACGAGCAGTACTTC

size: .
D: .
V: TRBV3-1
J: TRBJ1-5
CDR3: CASSQEGFYQPQHF
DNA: TGTGCCAGCAGCCAAGAGGGCTTCTATCAGCCCCAGCATTTT

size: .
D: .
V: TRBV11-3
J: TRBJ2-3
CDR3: CASSFDGEGLYF
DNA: TGTGCCAGCAGCTTTGATGGGGAAGGTCTGTATTTT

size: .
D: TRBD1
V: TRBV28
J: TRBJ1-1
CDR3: CASSLPGTGNTEAFF
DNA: TGTGCCAGCAGTTTACCCGGGACAGGAAACACTGAAGCTTTCTTT

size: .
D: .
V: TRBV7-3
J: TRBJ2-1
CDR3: CASSSPSGEQFF
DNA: TGTGCCAGCAGCTCCCCTTCGGGAGAGCAGTTCTTC